The 20 T cell receptor beta chains listed next were all sequenced from one sample in a study of blood T cell repertoires in COVID-19. Only in-frame clones appear in the TCRdb table, and some are missing; sequencing was by immunoSEQ multiplex PCR. The data hold approximately 190,000 clones, with 84% observed a single time. The sequenced material came from PBMCs or T cells enriched from blood (not recorded which). Source of these receptors: a woman aged 30 to 39 who had been exposed to COVID-19.

The table lists this clone with a few counts. This rearrangement joins TRBV10-1 to TRBJ2-1; a weak D match, TRBD2 (6 bases). The V and J ends lost 2 bases and 4 bases respectively, with 18 bases between them. CDR3 size: 17 residues. The germline gives CDR1 WNHNN, CDR2 SYGVQD (reference sequence). The CDR3 reads CASSEALKAGKYNEQFF. DNA of the CDR3: TGCGCCAGCAGTGAGGCCTTAAAGGCGGGGAAATACAATGAGCAGTTCTTC.

CDR3 protein: CASSLRGGRTGELFF. CDR3 sequence (DNA): TGTGCCAGCAGCTTGCGAGGGGGCAGGACCGGGGAGCTGTTTTTT. The genes are TRBV7-2 and TRBJ2-2, with 7 nucleotides matching TRBD1. The CDR3 has 15 amino acids. Germline loops: CDR1 SGHTA, CDR2 FQGNSA. V was pared by 3 bases and J by 5 bases, with 6 bases of the junction left unmatched.

The J gene is TRBJ2-1, the V gene TRBV29-1; a weak D match, TRBD1 (5 bases). Trimming pared 1 base from V and 9 bases from J, leaving 16 bases between. The V gene's germline CDR1 is SQVTM and CDR2 ANQGSEA. CDR3 length: 14 amino acids. The CDR3 spells CSVEGGPGASEQFF. Written as DNA, the CDR3 is TGCAGCGTTGAAGGCGGACCTGGGGCGAGTGAGCAGTTCTTC.

The V call is TRBV10-3, the J call TRBJ2-7; D ambiguous. The CDR3 contains 15 residues. CDR1 ENHRY and CDR2 SYGVKD come from the germline V gene. V was trimmed by 3 bases and J by 0 bases, leaving 12 bases between them. CDR3: CAISERSAGSYEQYF. CDR3 DNA: TGTGCCATCAGTGAACGGTCGGCAGGCTCCTACGAGCAGTACTTC.

This clone turned up a few times. The chain carries TRBV10-3 and TRBJ2-5; D perhaps matches TRBD1 (6 bases). The V gene lost 1 base and the J gene lost 2 bases, with 11 bases spanning the gap. The CDR3 length is 15 residues. The germline gives CDR1 ENHRY, CDR2 SYGVKD. CDR3 sequence: CAISELTGEQETQYF. Here the CDR3 DNA reads TGTGCCATCAGTGAGTTGACAGGAGAACAAGAGACCCAGTACTTC.

The V gene is TRBV19, the J gene TRBJ2-5, with D perhaps TRBD2 (5 bases). CDR1 is LNHDA, CDR2 SQIVND, per germline (reference sequence). V lost 3 bases, J lost 3 bases, and 8 bases lay in between. This CDR3 comprises 13 residues. CDR3 protein: CASSMEREETQYF. The CDR3 DNA follows: TGTGCCAGTAGTATGGAGAGGGAAGAGACCCAGTACTTC.

V is TRBV6-2 or TRBV6-3 and J is TRBJ1-4; 10 positions match TRBD1. The J segment lost 6 bases and the V segment lost 2 bases, leaving 3 bases of the junction unmatched. Germline-derived CDR1 and CDR2 are MNHEY and SVGEGT. The length of the CDR3 is 15 residues. CDR3 in DNA: TGTGCCAGCAGTTACCCGGGACAGGGGTATGAAAAACTGTTTTTT. Amino acid sequence: CASSYPGQGYEKLFF.

The V and J genes are TRBV5-5 and TRBJ2-7; 8 bases agree with TRBD1. The trim removed 4 bases at V and 2 bases at J, leaving 8 bases unmatched. The CDR3 loop spans 15 amino acids. The germline gives CDR1 SGHKS, CDR2 YYEKEE (reference sequence). In DNA, the CDR3 is TGTGCCAGCAGCGCAATAGCGACAGGGGCCTACGAGCAGTACTTC. Residues: CASSAIATGAYEQYF.

CDR3 bases: TGTGCCACCAGCAGGGATGGGCAGGGAACCGGGGAGCTGTTTTTT. Its protein product is CATSRDGQGTGELFF. This chain connects TRBV15 to TRBJ2-2, with D perhaps matching TRBD1 (5 bases). Between the trimmed V and J ends, which lost 3 bases and 5 bases, there was a span of 13 bases. Germline CDR1 LNHNV, CDR2 YYDKDF (reference sequence). The CDR3 consists of 15 residues.

The rearrangement links TRBV11-2 to TRBJ2-3; 7 nucleotides match TRBD1. The CDR3 runs to 15 residues. The germline V gene has CDR1 SGHAT and CDR2 FQNNGV. Losses at the gene ends were 5 bases for V and 5 bases for J; bases not matched to a gene: 10. Here the CDR3 DNA reads TGTGCCAGCAGCCCCCTTGAGGGGGCCGAAGATACGCAGTATTTT. Protein sequence: CASSPLEGAEDTQYF.

This rearrangement joins TRBV5-4 to TRBJ2-7; D possibly corresponds to TRBD1 (6 bases). The V gene's germline CDR1 is SGHNT and CDR2 YYREEE (reference sequence). The V end was cut by 4 bases, the J end by 1 base, with 9 bases between. CDR3 length: 13 residues. As DNA, the CDR3 is TGTGCCAGCAGCCCAGGACAGTCCTACGAGCAGTACTTC. As protein: CASSPGQSYEQYF.

The V call is TRBV15, the J call TRBJ2-7; D perhaps matches TRBD1 (6 bases). The CDR3 is 16 residues long. V gave up 3 bases and J gave up 2 bases, with 17 bases separating them. Looked up from germline, CDR1 is LNHNV and CDR2 is YYDKDF (reference sequence). The CDR3 DNA sequence: TGTGCCACCAGCAGCCTAAGGACAGAAATCACCTACGAGCAGTACTTC. Protein: CATSSLRTEITYEQYF.

The chain couples TRBV3-1 (or the pseudogene TRBV3-2) to TRBJ2-6; D may be TRBD1 (5 bases). V lost 0 bases, J lost 0 bases, and 9 bases lay in between. CDR3 length: 17 amino acids. Germline V gene sequence: CDR1 LGHDT, CDR2 YNNKEL (reference sequence). CDR3: CASSQDTGLSGANVLTF. In DNA form, the CDR3 reads TGTGCCAGCAGCCAAGACACAGGCCTCTCTGGGGCCAACGTCCTGACTTTC.

Only a few counts were recorded for this clone. This rearrangement joins TRBV29-1 to TRBJ1-1, with TRBD1 matching 7 bases. J gave up 4 bases and V 4 bases, and 9 bases lay outside the gene matches. CDR3 length: 14 amino acids. Looked up from germline, CDR1 is SQVTM and CDR2 is ANQGSEA. CDR3 bases: TGCAGCGTTGTCGGACAGGCGTTAAGCACTGAAGCTTTCTTT. Translated: CSVVGQALSTEAFF.

This clone was picked up one time. The chain employs TRBV7-3 and TRBJ2-3; TRBD2 aligns across 7 bases. The trim removed 1 base at V and 4 bases at J, leaving 2 bases unmatched. This CDR3 has 14 residues. CDR1 is SGHTA, CDR2 FQGTGA, per germline. The CDR3 sequence is CASSLNAGADTQYF. The CDR3 bases are TGTGCCAGCAGCTTAAATGCGGGGGCAGATACGCAGTATTTT.

V is TRBV7-3 and J is TRBJ2-7, with 7 nucleotides matching TRBD1. Germline-derived CDR1 and CDR2 are SGHTA and FQGTGA. The CDR3 runs to 15 residues. The ends lost 5 bases at V and 1 base at J; junction bases unmatched: 8. The CDR3 nucleotides are TGTGCCAGCAGCCTCATGGGACAGACTTCCTACGAGCAGTACTTC. Its translation: CASSLMGQTSYEQYF.

CDR3 amino acids: CASSSERGQREKLFF. The CDR3, as DNA: TGTGCCAGCAGTTCCGAAAGGGGACAGAGAGAAAAACTGTTTTTT. The gene calls are TRBV7-9 and TRBJ1-4; TRBD1 matches 7 bases. The V and J ends lost 6 bases and 8 bases, in that order; junction bases with no gene match: 12. Germline V lookup: CDR1 SEHNR, CDR2 FQNEAQ (reference sequence). The CDR3 is 15 residues long.

V usage is TRBV2 and J usage is TRBJ1-4; 7 bases line up with TRBD1. Germline V gives CDR1 SNHLY, CDR2 FYNNEI. V shed 3 bases, J shed 17 bases, and the junction held 21 bases outside the gene matches. The CDR3 spans 16 residues. The DNA for the CDR3 is TGTGCCAGCAGTGACATTACGGGGGGGACAGTCGACCTAATATTTTTT. Amino acids: CASSDITGGTVDLIFF.

This clone was observed a few times. The chain has TRBV14 and TRBJ2-1, with D unclear. Per the germline V gene, CDR1 is SGHDN and CDR2 is FVKESK. V was shortened by 2 bases and J by 0 bases, with 8 bases between the two germline ends. CDR3 length: 15 amino acids. The CDR3 reads CASSQQDGSYNEQFF. The CDR3 bases are TGTGCCAGCAGCCAACAGGATGGCTCCTACAATGAGCAGTTCTTC. Looking up the rest from reference TRBV14 and TRBJ2-1 gives the full variable domain: EAGVTQFPSHSVIEKGQTVTLRCDPISGHDNLYWYRRVMGKEIKFLLHFVKESKQDESGMPNNRFLAERTGGTYSTLKVQPAELEDSGVYFCASSQQDGSYNEQFFGPGTRLTVL.

The genes are TRBV5-1 and TRBJ1-1; TRBD1 matches at 9 bases. The ends lost 1 base at V and 7 bases at J; junction bases unmatched: 5. In germline, CDR1 is SGHRS, CDR2 YFSETQ. The CDR3 is made up of 14 amino acids. The CDR3 spells CASSLRTGADEAFF. The CDR3, as DNA: TGCGCCAGCAGCTTGAGGACAGGGGCCGATGAAGCTTTCTTT.